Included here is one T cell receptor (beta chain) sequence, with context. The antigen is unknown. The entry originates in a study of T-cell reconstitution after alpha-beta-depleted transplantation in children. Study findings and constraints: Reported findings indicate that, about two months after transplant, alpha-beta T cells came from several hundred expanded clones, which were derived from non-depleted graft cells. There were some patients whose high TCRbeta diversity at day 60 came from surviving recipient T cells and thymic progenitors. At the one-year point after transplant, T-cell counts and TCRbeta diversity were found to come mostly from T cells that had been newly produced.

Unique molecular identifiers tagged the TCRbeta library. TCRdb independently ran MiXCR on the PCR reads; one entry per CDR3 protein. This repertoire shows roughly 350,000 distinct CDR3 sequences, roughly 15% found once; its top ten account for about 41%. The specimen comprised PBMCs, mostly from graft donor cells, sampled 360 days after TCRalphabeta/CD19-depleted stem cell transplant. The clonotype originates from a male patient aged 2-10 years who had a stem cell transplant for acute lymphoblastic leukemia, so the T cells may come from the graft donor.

Here the CDR3 reads CASSRQADLNSPLHF. CDR3 sequence (DNA): TGTGCCAGCTCACGACAAGCGGATCTCAATTCACCCCTCCACTTT. The chain is built from TRBV18 and TRBJ1-6; D gene uncertain. CDR3 length: 15 amino acids. V was clipped by 4 bases and J by 7 bases, with 14 bases between them. Germline V gene sequence: CDR1 KGHSH, CDR2 LQKENI.